This entry concerns a single T cell receptor beta chain. Using RNA template, CDR3s of TCR alpha and beta were amplified with iRepertoire arm-PCR. TCRdb reprocessed the multiplex PCR reads via MiXCR and lists one record per CDR3 protein. The table includes a few hundred thousand distinct CDR3 sequences, about 40% detected once. This specimen belongs to a study of glioma-infiltrating T cells. CDR3 size: 16 residues. CDR1 is LGHDT and CDR2 is YNNKEL in the germline V gene (reference sequence). The V gene lost 0 bases and the J gene lost 1 base, with 12 bases spanning the gap. The receptor comes from a human donor with low-grade glioma or glioblastoma, undergoing nonglioma brain surgery, or in good health (not recorded which). The sample taken for sequencing was glioma tissue, nonneoplastic brain tissue, or PBMCs (not recorded which). The chain combines TRBV3-1 with TRBJ1-1; D gene unclear. The CDR3 nucleotides are TGTGCCAGCAGCCAAGATCAATCCTTAGGGAACACTGAAGCTTTCTTT. Amino acids: CASSQDQSLGNTEAFF.